This is a list of T cell receptor beta chains from one sample in a study of regulatory T cells in long-lasting Graves disease. TCRdb processed the multiplex PCR reads anew with MiXCR; each CDR3 protein has one entry. The sample records 250,000 or so distinct CDR3 sequences, 18% being singletons. These same data were also listed under a study on T cells in Graves' hyperthyroidism and ophthalmopathy.

The sequences come from peripheral blood mononuclear cells (PBMCs), collected at new diagnosis, from a patient treated with antithyroid drugs. Receptor source: a woman aged 25 to 39 with Graves disease. CDR3s include the opening cysteine and the closing phenylalanine or tryptophan. D genes are given only for firm matches. Size tells how often a clone was seen (once, few, many) or the class of an expanded clone, and some rows leave it out.

v_gene	j_gene	abundance	d_gene	CDR3nt	CDR3aa
TRBV18	TRBJ1-1	many	-	TGTGCCAGCTCACCACAAACAGGGCCGAACACTGAAGCTTTCTTT	CASSPQTGPNTEAFF
TRBV5-4	TRBJ2-5	many	-	TGTGCCAGCAGCTCCATTGGGGAGAAAGAGACCCAGTACTTC	CASSSIGEKETQYF
TRBV12-3/TRBV12-4	TRBJ1-1	few	TRBD1	TGTGCCAGCAGTTTTCCTTCCGGGACAGGAAGAATGAACACTGAAGCTTTCTTT	CASSFPSGTGRMNTEAFF
TRBV18	TRBJ2-2	many	-	TGTGCCAGCTCACGCGCAGGGCCCCAAAACACCGGGGAGCTGTTTTTT	CASSRAGPQNTGELFF
TRBV7-6	TRBJ2-1	many	-	TGTGCCAGCAGCTTAGGAAGCAGGGGTGTAATCAATGAGCAGTTCTTC	CASSLGSRGVINEQFF
TRBV7-2	TRBJ2-5	few	TRBD1	TGTGCCAGCAGCTTCGACAGGGGGGCGGAGACCCAGTACTTC	CASSFDRGAETQYF
TRBV5-1	TRBJ2-1	few	-	TGCGCCAGCAGCTTGGGAGGCACCCCCTGGGCCTACAATGAGCAGTTCTTC	CASSLGGTPWAYNEQFF
TRBV5-1	TRBJ2-7	many	TRBD1	TGTGCCAGCAGCTCAACCCGACAGGGCGAGCAGTACTTC	CASSSTRQGEQYF
TRBV5-5	TRBJ1-5	many	-	TGTGCCAGCAGCTCCCAGCCAGATGGACCCCAGCATTTT	CASSSQPDGPQHF
TRBV27	TRBJ2-3	few	-	TGTGCCAGCCTTGACTCCCCAGATACGCAGTATTTT	CASLDSPDTQYF
TRBV7-8	TRBJ1-2	many	-	TGTGCCAGCAGCTTAGTGTTAAATCCCCGATCCGACGGCTACACCTTC	CASSLVLNPRSDGYTF
TRBV10-1	TRBJ2-7	-	TRBD1	TGCGCCAGCAGTGATTCCGGGACAGGGAGCTACGAGCAGTACTTC	CASSDSGTGSYEQYF
TRBV12-3/TRBV12-4	TRBJ1-2	many	-	TGTGCCAGCAGTTTAGGGGGTCCAGTCTACTATGGCTACACCTTC	CASSLGGPVYYGYTF
TRBV6-1	TRBJ2-7	few	TRBD1	TGTGCCAGCAGTCCCGGACAGGGGTTAAACGAGCAGTACTTC	CASSPGQGLNEQYF
TRBV6-1	TRBJ2-2	few	-	TGTGCCAGCTCAGACTACCCGAACACCGGGGAGCTGTTTTTT	CASSDYPNTGELFF
TRBV6-1	TRBJ1-1	many	-	TGTGCCAGCAGGAACCAGGACACTGAAGCTTTCTTT	CASRNQDTEAFF
TRBV4-1	TRBJ2-7	-	TRBD1	TGCGCCAGCAGCCAAGTGGGGACAGGGCTCAACGAGCAGTACTTC	CASSQVGTGLNEQYF
TRBV5-4	TRBJ1-5	-	-	TGTGCCAGCAGCTTGGGAGGGCCAGGGAACAATCAGCCCCAGCATTTT	CASSLGGPGNNQPQHF
TRBV20-1	TRBJ1-4	-	-	TGCAGTGCCTCTATATCCGACGTAGGTTTCGAAAAACTGTTTTTT	CSASISDVGFEKLFF
TRBV7-9	TRBJ1-1	-	-	TGTGCCAGCAGCTTAACCGGTCAGGCCCTCAAGAACACTGAAGCTTTCTTT	CASSLTGQALKNTEAFF
TRBV6-1	TRBJ2-6	few	-	TGTGCCAGCAGCCGAACCATGCCAGGGACCGGGGCCAACGTCCTGACTTTC	CASSRTMPGTGANVLTF
TRBV20-1	TRBJ1-5	many	TRBD1	TGCAGTGCTAGACCTACCGGGACAGGGGTTAATCAGCCCCAGCATTTT	CSARPTGTGVNQPQHF
TRBV2	TRBJ1-6	many	-	TGTGCCAGCAGCCTACTATCCCGCCGTTTGTCGGATAATTCACCCCTCCACTTT	CASSLLSRRLSDNSPLHF
TRBV14	TRBJ2-7	many	-	TGTGCCAGCAGCCAAGTTCCGACTAAGAGGGGGGCCTACGAGCAGTACTTC	CASSQVPTKRGAYEQYF
TRBV29-1	TRBJ1-5	many	-	TGCAGCGTCGCCAGGGATAGCAATCAGCCCCAGCATTTT	CSVARDSNQPQHF
TRBV20-1	TRBJ1-5	many	-	TGCAGTCTCGGGGGCGGCAGGGATGGCAATCAGCCCCAGCATTTT	CSLGGGRDGNQPQHF
TRBV11-2	TRBJ1-5	many	-	TGTGCCAGCAGCTTAGGGGGGGCAGTGGGTCAGCCCCAGCATTTT	CASSLGGAVGQPQHF
TRBV3-1	TRBJ1-2	many	-	TGTGCCAGCAGCCCAAGAGCTAACTATGGCTACACCTTC	CASSPRANYGYTF
TRBV20-1	TRBJ1-1	many	TRBD1	TGCAGTGCGGGGGACAGCTTCACTGAAGCTTTCTTT	CSAGDSFTEAFF
TRBV6-5	TRBJ1-2	many	TRBD1	TGTGCCAGCAGTTACTGGGGACAGGGCCCTACTAACTATGGCTACACCTTC	CASSYWGQGPTNYGYTF
TRBV28	TRBJ1-2	few	TRBD1	TGTGCCAGCAGTTGGGACAGGGGTTCTGGCTACACCTTC	CASSWDRGSGYTF
TRBV28	TRBJ2-3	many	-	TGTGCCAGCAGTCAGGACACCTACACAGATACGCAGTATTTT	CASSQDTYTDTQYF
TRBV7-9	TRBJ2-7	-	-	TGTGCCAGCAGCTTAGCTTCGGGAATCGAGCAGTACTTC	CASSLASGIEQYF
TRBV20-1	TRBJ2-7	few	TRBD2	TGCAGTGCTGGGACTAGCGGGGGGAGCGAGCAGTACTTC	CSAGTSGGSEQYF
TRBV27	TRBJ1-6	many	-	TGTGCCAGCAGTAGGGATCCACAGGCCAGCTCCTATAATTCACCCCTCCACTTT	CASSRDPQASSYNSPLHF
TRBV5-1	TRBJ1-3	many	-	TGCGCCAGCAGCTTGATCGGGCCGGACTCTGGAAACACCATATATTTT	CASSLIGPDSGNTIYF
TRBV10-1	TRBJ2-3	few	TRBD2	TGCGCCAGCGGAATAGCGGGGGGCCGTGGTACGCAGTATTTT	CASGIAGGRGTQYF
TRBV11-3	TRBJ2-2	many	-	TGTGCCAGCAGCTTTGGCGCCGCCGGGGAGCTGTTTTTT	CASSFGAAGELFF
TRBV3-1	TRBJ1-1	many	-	TGTGCCAGCAGCCAGGGACTGGGAGGCACTGAAGCTTTCTTT	CASSQGLGGTEAFF
TRBV9	TRBJ1-2	many	-	TGTGCCAGCAGCGTAGGAGCTGGGGACTATGGCTACACCTTC	CASSVGAGDYGYTF
TRBV15	TRBJ2-7	many	-	TGTGCCACCAGCAGAGATCGAGTTTCCGAGCAGTACTTC	CATSRDRVSEQYF
TRBV6-2/TRBV6-3	TRBJ2-1	few	-	TGTGCCAGCAGTGACCGGGACGGGGGTTTCAATGAGCAGTTCTTC	CASSDRDGGFNEQFF
TRBV18	TRBJ1-6	many	-	TGTGCCAGCTCACCGGGGTTGGCTAATTCACCCCTCCACTTT	CASSPGLANSPLHF
TRBV3-1	TRBJ2-7	many	-	TGTGCCAGCAGCCAAGAGAGAAGCGAGCAGTACTTC	CASSQERSEQYF
TRBV6-1	TRBJ2-1	many	-	TGTGCCAGCAGTGAAGTCGGAAATGAGCAGTTCTTC	CASSEVGNEQFF
TRBV5-6	TRBJ2-5	many	TRBD1	TGTGCCAGCAGCCGACAGGGGGCTAAAGAGACCCAGTACTTC	CASSRQGAKETQYF
TRBV4-1	TRBJ2-3	many	TRBD2	TGCGCCAGCAGCCAAGTTTCGGGTCGGGGGGGCAACACAGATACGCAGTATTTT	CASSQVSGRGGNTDTQYF
TRBV7-3	TRBJ2-1	-	-	TGTGCCAGCCCACCCCTGACAAGCTCCTACAATGAGCAGTTCTTC	CASPPLTSSYNEQFF
TRBV6-1	TRBJ1-2	many	-	TGTGCCAGCAGTCAGGGAGGGGACTATGGCTACACCTTC	CASSQGGDYGYTF
TRBV6-1	TRBJ1-4	many	TRBD1	TGTGCCAGCAACAGGGGTACGTGGACTGAAAAACTGTTTTTT	CASNRGTWTEKLFF
TRBV3-1	TRBJ1-2	-	TRBD1	TGTGCCAGCAGCCAAGAATTCAGGGGGCCGGGGGAGAGAGGCTACACCTTC	CASSQEFRGPGERGYTF
TRBV14	TRBJ2-7	few	-	TGTGCCAGCAGCCAAGATTTCCCCAATGGGATAGACTACTACGGGGAGCAGTACTTC	CASSQDFPNGIDYYGEQYF
TRBV6-5	TRBJ1-4	-	-	TGTGCCAGCAGTTACGGAGGGGACTATGAAAAACTGTTTTTT	CASSYGGDYEKLFF
TRBV20-1	TRBJ2-1	-	TRBD2	TGCAGTGGTAGCGGGGCTAGCGGGCACAATGAGCAGTTCTTC	CSGSGASGHNEQFF
TRBV19	TRBJ2-5	few	-	TGTGCCAGTAGTATAGAAGTGGTCGGGACCCAGTACTTC	CASSIEVVGTQYF
TRBV7-9	TRBJ1-2	many	-	TGTGCCAGCAGCTTAGCGGCGGCTTACTATGGCTACACCTTC	CASSLAAAYYGYTF
TRBV20-1	TRBJ1-2	many	TRBD1	TGCAGTGCTGTTACAGGGGGCTATGGCTACACCTTC	CSAVTGGYGYTF